These 3 T cell receptor beta chains came from one sample sequenced in a study of CD8+ T cells in alopecia areata. cDNA reverse transcribed from extracted RNA served as the sequencing template. Repertoires were generated with immunoSEQ multiplex PCR, while TCRdb's copy carries only in-frame clones and drops some. The sample includes 95,000 to 120,000 clones, 50% to 65% of them seen just once. Treatment defined: oral pan-JAK inhibitor, 5-10 mg twice daily. The sequencing used CD4+ T cells sorted from blood, collected at week 24, from a patient treated with tofacitinib. The source of these receptors is a human donor with alopecia areata.

Details on this clone: Other DNA sequences from this sample encode an identical CDR3 as well. The V call is TRBV29-1, the J call TRBJ2-2; TRBD1 aligns across 8 bases. J gave up 4 bases and V 6 bases, and 4 bases lay outside the gene matches. CDR3 length: 13 residues. Germline values: CDR1 SQVTM, CDR2 ANQGSEA. The CDR3 DNA sequence: TGCAGCGTGGACAGGGCCGGCACCGGGGAGCTGTTTTTT. Translated, it gives CSVDRAGTGELFF.

This clone was detected only a few times. This chain links TRBV4-3 with TRBJ2-3, with 13 bases that match TRBD2. In germline, CDR1 is LGHNA, CDR2 YSLEER. The CDR3 consists of 17 residues. Trimming cost V 0 bases and J 4 bases; bases outside gene matches: 4. As DNA, the CDR3 is TGCGCCAGCAGCCAAGATCTGACTAGCGGGGGGTCAGATACGCAGTATTTT. It is translated as CASSQDLTSGGSDTQYF.

The V and J genes are TRBV30 and TRBJ1-4; no reliable D call. Trimming shortened V by 1 base and J by 5 bases, and 8 bases separated the two germline ends. The CDR3 extends over 13 amino acids. Germline loops: CDR1 GTSNPN, CDR2 SVGIG (reference sequence). This CDR3 reads CAWSEGLNEKLFF. The CDR3 bases are TGTGCCTGGAGTGAGGGCTTAAATGAAAAACTGTTTTTT.